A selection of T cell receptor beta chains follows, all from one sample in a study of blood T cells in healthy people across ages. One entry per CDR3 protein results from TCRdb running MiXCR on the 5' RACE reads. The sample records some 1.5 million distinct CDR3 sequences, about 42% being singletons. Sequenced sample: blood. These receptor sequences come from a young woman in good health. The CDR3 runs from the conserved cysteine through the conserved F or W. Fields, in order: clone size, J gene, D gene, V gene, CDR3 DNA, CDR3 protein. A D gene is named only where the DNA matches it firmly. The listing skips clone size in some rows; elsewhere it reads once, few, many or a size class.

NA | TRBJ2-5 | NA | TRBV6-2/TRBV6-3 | TGTGCCAGCACCCCTGGGGGACTCCAAGAGACCCAGTACTTC | CASTPGGLQETQYF
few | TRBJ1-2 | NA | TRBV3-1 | TGTGCCAGCAGCCAAGGCTCAGGCGGTGGCTATGGCTACACCTTC | CASSQGSGGGYGYTF
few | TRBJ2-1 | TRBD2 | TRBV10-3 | TGTGCCACTGGACTAGCGGGGGGCTTAAGCTCCTACAATGAGCAGTTCTTC | CATGLAGGLSSYNEQFF
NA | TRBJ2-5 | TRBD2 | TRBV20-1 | TGCAGTGCTGACCGGACTAGCGGGGGGGCTGAGGAGCAGTACTTC | CSADRTSGGAEEQYF
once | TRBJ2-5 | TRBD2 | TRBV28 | TGTGCCAGCAGTTTACAACCGACTAGCGGGAAACAGGTGGATGAGCAGTACTTC | CASSLQPTSGKQVDEQYF
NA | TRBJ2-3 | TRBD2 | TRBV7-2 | TGTGCCAGCAGCCGGAAGAGAGGAGCGGGGCCGTCTAGCACAGATACGCAGTATTTT | CASSRKRGAGPSSTDTQYF
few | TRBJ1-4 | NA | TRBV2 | TGTGCCAGCACCAAACAGGGTTCTAATGAAAAACTGTTTTTT | CASTKQGSNEKLFF
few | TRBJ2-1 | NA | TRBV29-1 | TGCAGCGTCCCCGCCGACAGGTCGATCTACAATGAGCAGTTCTTC | CSVPADRSIYNEQFF
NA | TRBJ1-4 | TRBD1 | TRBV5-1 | TGCGCCAGCAGCCAGGGACAGGGGGCTGATGAAAAACTGTTTTTT | CASSQGQGADEKLFF
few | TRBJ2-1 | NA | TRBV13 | TGTGCCAGCAGCCCCCTCGAGTTCGGGTACAATGAGCAGTTCTTC | CASSPLEFGYNEQFF
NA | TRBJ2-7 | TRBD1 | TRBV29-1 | TGCAGCGGGATAACAGGGGAATACGAGCAGTACTTC | CSGITGEYEQYF
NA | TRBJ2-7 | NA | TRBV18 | TGTGCCAGCTCACCGGACCGGGCGGACTCCTACAATGAGCAGTACTTC | CASSPDRADSYNEQYF
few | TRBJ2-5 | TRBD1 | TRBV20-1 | TGCAGTGCTAGGGGGGACAGGACGGGGCGAGAGACCCAGTACTTC | CSARGDRTGRETQYF
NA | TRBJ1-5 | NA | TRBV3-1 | TGTGCCAGCAGCCAATCTCCTCTTCAGTCCCAGCATTTT | CASSQSPLQSQHF
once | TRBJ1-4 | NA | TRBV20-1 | TGCAGTGCTAGCCCGGCCCCCACGTTAACTAATGAAAAACTGTTTTTT | CSASPAPTLTNEKLFF
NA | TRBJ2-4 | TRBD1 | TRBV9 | TGTGCCAGCAGCCCCAGGACAGGGGGCCGCGTCATTCAGTACTTC | CASSPRTGGRVIQYF
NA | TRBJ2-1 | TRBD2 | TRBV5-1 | TGCGCCAGCAGCCGCCGGCGGGGGGGCCACAATGAGCAGTTCTTC | CASSRRRGGHNEQFF
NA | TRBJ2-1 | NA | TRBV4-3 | TGCGCCAGCAGCCAAGGCGGGGGCGACTACAATGAGCAGTTCTTC | CASSQGGGDYNEQFF
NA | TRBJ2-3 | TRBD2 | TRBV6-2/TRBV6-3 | TGTGCCAGCAGTCATCCCGCCGGGCTAGCGGGAGCTCCCGATACGCAGTATTTT | CASSHPAGLAGAPDTQYF
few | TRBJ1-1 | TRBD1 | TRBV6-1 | TGTGCCAGCAGTGCCTTAGACAGGGACTGGAACACTGAAGCTTTCTTT | CASSALDRDWNTEAFF
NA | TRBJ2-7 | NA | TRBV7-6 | TGTGCCAGCAGCCCATACAGGGTCCACGAGCAGTACTTC | CASSPYRVHEQYF
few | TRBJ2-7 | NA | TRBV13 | TGTGCCAGCAGCTTATTGTCGACCTCCTACGAGCAGTACTTC | CASSLLSTSYEQYF
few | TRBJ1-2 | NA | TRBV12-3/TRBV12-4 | TGTGCCAGCAGTTTGTGGCCTCGAAGGGGCTACACCTTC | CASSLWPRRGYTF
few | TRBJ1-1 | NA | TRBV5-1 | TGCGCCAGCAGGTACGGAAACACTGAAGCTTTCTTT | CASRYGNTEAFF
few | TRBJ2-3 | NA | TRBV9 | TGTGCCAGCCCCACGCAGTATTTT | CASPTQYF
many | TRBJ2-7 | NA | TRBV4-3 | TGCGCCAGCAGCCAAGAGAAGGGTTTTGCATACGAGCAGTACTTC | CASSQEKGFAYEQYF
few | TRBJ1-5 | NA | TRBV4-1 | TGCGCCAGCAGCCATCAGAGCTATAGCAATCAGCCCCAGCATTTT | CASSHQSYSNQPQHF
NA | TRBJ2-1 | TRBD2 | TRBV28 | TGTGCCAGCAGTTCCGGGACTAGCGGGAGGGTCTACAATGAGCAGTTCTTC | CASSSGTSGRVYNEQFF
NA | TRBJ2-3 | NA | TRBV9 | TGTGCCAGCAGCCCTAGGGAGTTCACAGATACGCAGTATTTT | CASSPREFTDTQYF
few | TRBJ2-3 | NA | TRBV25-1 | TGTGCCAGCAGTGACCAAACATCAGGGGCAGATACGCAGTATTTT | CASSDQTSGADTQYF
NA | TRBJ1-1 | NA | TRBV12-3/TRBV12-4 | TGTGCCGGCAGGCCGGGAAGGATGAACACTGAAGCTTTCTTT | CAGRPGRMNTEAFF
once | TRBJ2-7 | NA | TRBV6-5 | TGTGCCAGCAGTTACTCAAGATTTGCGGGGTGCTACGAGCAGTACTTC | CASSYSRFAGCYEQYF
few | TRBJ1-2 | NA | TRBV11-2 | TGTGCCAGCAGCTTAGGTCGAAACCTATATGGCTACACCTTC | CASSLGRNLYGYTF
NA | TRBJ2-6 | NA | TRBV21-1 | TGTGCCAGCAGCAGGGCGGACTCTGGGGCCAACGTCCTGACTTTC | CASSRADSGANVLTF
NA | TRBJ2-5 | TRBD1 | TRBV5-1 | TGCGCCAGCAGTCTCCGGGACAGCTTCCAAGAGACCCAGTACTTC | CASSLRDSFQETQYF
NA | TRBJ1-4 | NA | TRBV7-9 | TGTGCCAGCAGCCCCCCCCTCGCTGGCGACAATGAAAAACTGTTTTTT | CASSPPLAGDNEKLFF
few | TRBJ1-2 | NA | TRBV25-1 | TGTGCCGCCGGGAGCAACTATGGCTACACCTTC | CAAGSNYGYTF
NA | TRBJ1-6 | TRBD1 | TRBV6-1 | TGTGCCAGCAGTGAAGATGGGACAGCACGTGGGAGCTCCTATAATTCACCCCTCCACTTT | CASSEDGTARGSSYNSPLHF
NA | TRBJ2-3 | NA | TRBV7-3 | TGTGCCAGCAGCTTATCTTCAAGCTTAGATACGCAGTATTTT | CASSLSSSLDTQYF